This T cell receptor (beta chain) was captured in a study of T-cell reconstitution after alpha-beta-depleted transplantation in children. V shed 7 bases and J shed 11 bases, with 14 bases lying between them. Germline CDR1 reads MNHEY; CDR2 reads SMNVEV (reference sequence). The CDR3 covers 11 residues. Preparation of the TCRbeta library involved a method that used unique molecular identifiers. Each CDR3 protein gets one entry after TCRdb re-called the PCR reads with MiXCR. The profile shows about 400,000 distinct CDR3 sequences, roughly 14% of them singletons. The chain combines TRBV27 with TRBJ1-1; tentatively, D is TRBD1 (6 bases). Sequenced here: PBMCs, sampled from the stem cell graft. The clonotype was recovered from a human donor who donated a stem cell graft to a child with Fanconi anemia. As DNA, the CDR3 is TGTGCCAGCACTCTCGGGGGGCAGGCTTTCTTT. Translation gives CASTLGGQAFF.